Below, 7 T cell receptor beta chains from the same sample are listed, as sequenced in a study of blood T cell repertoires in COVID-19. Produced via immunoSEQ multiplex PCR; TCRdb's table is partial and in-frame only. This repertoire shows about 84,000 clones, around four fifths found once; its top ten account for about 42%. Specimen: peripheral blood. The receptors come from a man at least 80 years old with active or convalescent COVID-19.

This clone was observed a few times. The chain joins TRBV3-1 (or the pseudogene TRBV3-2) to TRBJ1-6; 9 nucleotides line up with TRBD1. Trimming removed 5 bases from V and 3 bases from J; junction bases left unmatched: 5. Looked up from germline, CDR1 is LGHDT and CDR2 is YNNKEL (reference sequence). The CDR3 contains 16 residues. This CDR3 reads CASSDRGISYNSPLHF. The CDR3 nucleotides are TGTGCCAGCAGCGACAGGGGGATTAGCTATAATTCACCCCTCCACTTT.

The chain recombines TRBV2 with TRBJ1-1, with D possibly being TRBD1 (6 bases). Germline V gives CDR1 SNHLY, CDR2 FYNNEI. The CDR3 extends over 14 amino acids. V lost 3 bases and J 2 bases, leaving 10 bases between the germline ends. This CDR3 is CASSDGQLNTEAFF. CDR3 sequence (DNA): TGTGCCAGCAGTGACGGACAGTTAAACACTGAAGCTTTCTTT.

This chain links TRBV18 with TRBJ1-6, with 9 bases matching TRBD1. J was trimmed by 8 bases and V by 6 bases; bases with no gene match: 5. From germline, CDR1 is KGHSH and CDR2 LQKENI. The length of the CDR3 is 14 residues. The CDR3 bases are TGTGCCAGCTCGGGACAGGGTACGGATTCACCCCTCCACTTT. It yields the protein CASSGQGTDSPLHF.

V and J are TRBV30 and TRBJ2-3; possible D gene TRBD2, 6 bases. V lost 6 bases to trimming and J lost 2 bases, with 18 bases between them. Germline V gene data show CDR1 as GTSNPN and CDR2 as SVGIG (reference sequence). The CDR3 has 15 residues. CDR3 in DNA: TGTGCCTGCCTTCAGAGGTGGGGGGACACAGATACGCAGTATTTT. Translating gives CACLQRWGDTDTQYF.

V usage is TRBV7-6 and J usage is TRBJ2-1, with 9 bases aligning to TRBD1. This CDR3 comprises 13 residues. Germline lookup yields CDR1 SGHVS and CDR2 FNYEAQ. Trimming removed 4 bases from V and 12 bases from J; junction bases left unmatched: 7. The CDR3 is CASSSGQGSPQFF. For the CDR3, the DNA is TGTGCCAGCAGCTCGGGACAGGGCTCCCCGCAGTTCTTC.

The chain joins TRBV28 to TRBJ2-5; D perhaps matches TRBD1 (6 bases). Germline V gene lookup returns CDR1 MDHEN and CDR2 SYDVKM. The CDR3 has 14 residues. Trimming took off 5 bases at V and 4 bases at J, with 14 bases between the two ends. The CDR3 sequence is CASSGGRALETQYF. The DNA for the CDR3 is TGTGCCAGCAGTGGGGGCCGGGCTTTAGAGACCCAGTACTTC.

The DNA for the CDR3 is TGTGCCAGCAGCTTAGCCCGGACAGGGATTAATGAAAAACTGTTTTTT. This codes for CASSLARTGINEKLFF. This chain joins TRBV7-8 and TRBJ1-4; 8 nucleotides match TRBD1. The length of the CDR3 is 16 residues. CDR1 and CDR2 (germline): SGHVS, FQNEAQ. The trim removed 0 bases at V and 4 bases at J, leaving 4 bases unmatched.